This entry lists 15 T cell receptor beta chains sequenced from one sample in a study of blood T cell repertoires in COVID-19. Libraries were prepared by immunoSEQ multiplex PCR; TCRdb keeps only in-frame clonotypes and omits some of them. Altogether 90,000 to 110,000 clones are present, 75% to 85% being singletons, with the ten largest covering approximately 9%. The sequenced sample consisted of peripheral blood. The receptors here all came from a woman aged 70 to 79 with acute or convalescent COVID-19.

This clone occurred once. The rearrangement uses TRBV28 and TRBJ2-1, with TRBD2 matching 10 bases. The CDR3 loop spans 15 amino acids. Unmatched junction bases numbered 4, after V lost 6 bases and J lost 2 bases. Germline loops: CDR1 MDHEN, CDR2 SYDVKM. The CDR3 DNA sequence: TGTGCCAGCAGCCTCAGCGGGAGGGCCTACAATGAGCAGTTCTTC. It codes for CASSLSGRAYNEQFF.

This clone was counted once. The chain recombines TRBV14 with TRBJ2-7; D unresolved. Germline CDR1 SGHDN, CDR2 FVKESK. The CDR3 sequence is 14 residues long. V gave up 0 bases and J gave up 1 base, with 7 bases separating them. The CDR3: CASSQDVGSYEQYF. CDR3 nucleotides: TGTGCCAGCAGCCAAGACGTCGGGTCCTACGAGCAGTACTTC.

This rearrangement joins TRBV7-9 to TRBJ2-5; the match to TRBD1 covers 8 bases. Looked up from germline, CDR1 is SEHNR and CDR2 is FQNEAQ (reference sequence). This CDR3 is 18 amino acids long. J lost 5 bases, V lost 0 bases, and 14 bases had no gene match. The CDR3 nucleotides read TGTGCCAGCAGCTTAGCGCGTTTTCAGGGGGCGTACGGGGAGACCCAGTACTTC. The encoded protein is CASSLARFQGAYGETQYF.

The V call is TRBV15, the J call TRBJ1-1; D is unclear. Germline V lookup: CDR1 LNHNV, CDR2 YYDKDF (reference sequence). This CDR3 is 12 amino acids long. V was shortened by 1 base and J by 8 bases, with 8 bases between the two germline ends. CDR3 DNA: TGTGCCACCAGCAGAGGCGGGGAAGAAGCTTTCTTT. Its protein product is CATSRGGEEAFF.

This clone occurred a few times. The V gene is TRBV20-1, the J gene TRBJ1-1, with D unclear. The CDR3 is 11 amino acids. The germline V gene encodes CDR1 DFQATT and CDR2 SNEGSKA (reference sequence). The V and J ends lost 3 bases and 3 bases respectively, with 5 bases between them. CDR3 protein: CSARRDTEAFF. The CDR3 bases are TGCAGTGCTAGGAGGGACACTGAAGCTTTCTTT.

The gene calls are TRBV27 and TRBJ2-7; 9 positions agree with TRBD2. In germline, CDR1 is MNHEY, CDR2 SMNVEV (reference sequence). J was trimmed by 2 bases and V by 2 bases; bases with no gene match: 10. The CDR3 is 17 residues long. CDR3 nucleotides: TGTGCCAGCAGTTTACTAGTTGGGGCGGGAGGGGCCTACGAGCAGTACTTC. This codes for CASSLLVGAGGAYEQYF.

The chain carries TRBV4-2 and TRBJ1-2; D might be TRBD1 (6 bases). V shed 1 base and J shed 8 bases, with 14 bases lying between them. CDR3 length equals 14 residues. From germline, CDR1 is LGHNA and CDR2 YNFKEQ. The CDR3 bases are TGTGCCAGCAGCCAAGCCTGGGACACGGAGGGCTACACCTTC. Its protein product is CASSQAWDTEGYTF.

The chain uses TRBV7-2 and TRBJ1-1; D gene unclear. Trimming shortened V by 2 bases and J by 6 bases, and 10 bases separated the two germline ends. The CDR3 has 13 residues. CDR1 and CDR2 (germline): SGHTA, FQGNSA. The CDR3 is CASSLPPVPEAFF. CDR3 sequence (DNA): TGTGCCAGCAGCTTACCCCCTGTCCCTGAAGCTTTCTTT.

A single count supports this clone. This chain uses TRBV9 with TRBJ1-2; possibly TRBD1 for D (6 bases). This CDR3 spans 13 amino acids. The V gene's germline CDR1 is SGDLS and CDR2 YYNGEE. The V end lost 4 bases, the J end lost 4 bases, and 11 bases lay between the germline ends. CDR3 sequence (DNA): TGTGCCAGCAGCACCAGGGACACCTATGGCTACACCTTC. Encoded protein: CASSTRDTYGYTF. Based on the CDR3 plus reference TRBV9 and TRBJ1-2, the full variable domain is DSGVTQTPKHLITATGQRVTLRCSPRSGDLSVYWYQQSLDQGLQFLIQYYNGEERAKGNILERFSAQQFPDLHSELNLSSLELGDSALYFCASSTRDTYGYTFGSGTRLTVV.

CDR3: CASSLLRENTGELFF. Here the CDR3 DNA reads TGTGCCAGCAGCTTATTACGGGAGAACACCGGGGAGCTGTTTTTT. The rearrangement links TRBV7-8 to TRBJ2-2, with D tentatively TRBD2 (5 bases). Trimming cost V 2 bases and J 1 base, with 8 bases left between them. The germline V gene encodes CDR1 SGHVS and CDR2 FQNEAQ. There are 15 residues in the CDR3.

This chain links TRBV30 with TRBJ1-1; 10 bases map to TRBD1. Germline V gives CDR1 GTSNPN, CDR2 SVGIG (reference sequence). The CDR3 length is 16 residues. Germline trimming cut 0 bases from V and 2 bases from J; bases unmatched to any gene: 6. The CDR3 loop is CAWSVGGQGTNTEAFF. The CDR3 DNA is TGTGCCTGGAGTGTAGGGGGACAGGGGACTAACACTGAAGCTTTCTTT.

CDR3 in DNA: TGTGCCAGCAGCCCCTGGACTGCAACGGAGACCCAGTACTTC. Protein sequence: CASSPWTATETQYF. This chain joins TRBV5-5 and TRBJ2-5, with a weak D call TRBD2 (5 bases). Germline CDR1 SGHKS, CDR2 YYEKEE (reference sequence). Deletions cut 4 bases from V and 5 bases from J, with 15 bases between. CDR3 length: 14 residues.

The chain links TRBV11-2 to TRBJ1-1; D may be TRBD1 (5 bases). V was shortened by 5 bases and J by 4 bases, with 14 bases between the two germline ends. There are 14 residues in the CDR3. Germline assignment: CDR1 SGHAT and CDR2 FQNNGV. The CDR3 loop is CASSRGTRVTEAFF. As DNA, the CDR3 is TGTGCCAGCAGCCGCGGGACGAGGGTCACTGAAGCTTTCTTT.

V gene TRBV11-3 combines with J gene TRBJ2-5, with D possibly matching TRBD1 (7 bases). The germline gives CDR1 SGHNT, CDR2 YENEEA. Trimming left V 5 bases short and J 1 base short, with 14 bases between. The CDR3 covers 15 residues. This chain's CDR3 is CASSAGGTLQETQYF. The CDR3, as DNA: TGTGCCAGCAGCGCAGGGGGGACCCTCCAAGAGACCCAGTACTTC.

The chain combines TRBV5-1 with TRBJ2-7, with 12 bases fitting TRBD2. Germline CDR1 and CDR2: SGHRS and YFSETQ. The CDR3 contains 15 residues. V gave up 4 bases and J gave up 4 bases; unmatched junction bases: 6. CDR3: CASSVTGTSGYEQYF. CDR3 nucleotide sequence: TGCGCCAGCAGCGTTACCGGGACTAGCGGGTACGAGCAGTACTTC. Using reference TRBV5-1 and TRBJ2-7 for the parts outside the CDR3, the full variable domain is KAGVTQTPRYLIKTRGQQVTLSCSPISGHRSVSWYQQTPGQGLQFLFEYFSETQRNKGNFPGRFSGRQFSNSRSEMNVSTLELGDSALYLCASSVTGTSGYEQYFGPGTRLTVT.